The clone carrying this TCR beta chain is classed as medium-sized. Antigen: not known. Clones were read by immunoSEQ multiplex PCR, and TCRdb kept only the in-frame ones, dropping some. The table includes about 3,300 clones, roughly a third detected once. The sample is drawn from a study of T cells in localized non-small cell lung cancer. General observations from the study: Adjacent lung was found to contain a median approximately 60 of the top 100 tumor clones. Higher blood T cell density tracked longer overall survival. Uninvolved adjacent lung showed higher T cell clonality than tumor.

This clonotype originated in a female donor older than 55 with stage I lung adenocarcinoma. The material sequenced was lung tumor tissue, taken before any cancer treatment.

DNA for the CDR3: TGTGCCAGCACCTACGGGACAGGTGCCTACGAGCAGTACTTC. As protein: CASTYGTGAYEQYF. The chain uses TRBV28 and TRBJ2-7, with 8 bases matching TRBD1. With 7 bases clipped from V and 2 bases from J, the junction kept 7 bases outside the gene matches. Germline lookup yields CDR1 MDHEN and CDR2 SYDVKM. The CDR3 contains 14 residues.